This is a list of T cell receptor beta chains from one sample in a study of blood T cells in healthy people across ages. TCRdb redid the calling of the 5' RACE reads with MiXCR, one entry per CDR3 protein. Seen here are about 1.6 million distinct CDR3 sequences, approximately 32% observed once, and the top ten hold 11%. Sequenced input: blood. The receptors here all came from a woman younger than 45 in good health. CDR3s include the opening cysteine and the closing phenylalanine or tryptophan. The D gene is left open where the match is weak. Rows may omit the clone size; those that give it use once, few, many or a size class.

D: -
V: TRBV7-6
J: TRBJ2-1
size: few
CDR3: CASSTLAPPYNEQFF
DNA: TGTGCCAGCAGCACACTAGCTCCTCCCTACAATGAGCAGTTCTTC

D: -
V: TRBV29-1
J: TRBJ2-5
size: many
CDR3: CSVEDLETQYF
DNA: TGCAGCGTTGAAGATTTGGAGACCCAGTACTTC

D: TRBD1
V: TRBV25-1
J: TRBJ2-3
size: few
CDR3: CASSEWDSYTDTQYF
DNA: TGTGCCAGCAGTGAGTGGGACAGTTACACAGATACGCAGTATTTT

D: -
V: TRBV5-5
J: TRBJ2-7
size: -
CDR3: CASSSGAGAAEQYF
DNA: TGTGCCAGCAGCTCGGGGGCAGGGGCGGCCGAGCAGTACTTC

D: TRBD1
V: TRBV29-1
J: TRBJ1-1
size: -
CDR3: CSGRQGARTEAFF
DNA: TGCAGCGGTCGACAGGGGGCGAGGACTGAAGCTTTCTTT

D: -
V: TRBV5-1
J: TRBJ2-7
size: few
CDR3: CASSLTGERSYEQYF
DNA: TGCGCCAGCAGCTTAACGGGTGAAAGGAGTTACGAGCAGTACTTC

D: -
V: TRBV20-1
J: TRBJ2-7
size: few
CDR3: CSASEGLNSYEQYF
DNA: TGCAGTGCTAGTGAAGGTCTGAACTCCTACGAGCAGTACTTC

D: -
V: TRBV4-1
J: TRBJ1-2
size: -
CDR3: CASSLGGREGIYGYTF
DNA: TGCGCCAGCAGCCTAGGGGGACGGGAAGGAATCTATGGCTACACCTTC

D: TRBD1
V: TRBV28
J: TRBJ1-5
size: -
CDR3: CASSDRGYSNQPQHF
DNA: TGTGCCAGCAGTGACAGGGGATATAGCAATCAGCCCCAGCATTTT

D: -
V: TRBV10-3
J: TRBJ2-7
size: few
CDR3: CAISDTRTRYEQYF
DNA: TGTGCCATCAGTGACACAAGAACCCGCTACGAGCAGTACTTC

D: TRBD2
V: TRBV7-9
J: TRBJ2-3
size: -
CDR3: CASSPGLAGGRDTRYF
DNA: TGTGCCAGCAGCCCTGGGCTAGCGGGGGGCCGGGATACGCGGTATTTT

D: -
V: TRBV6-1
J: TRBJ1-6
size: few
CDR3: CASSAAWTDGSPLHF
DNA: TGTGCCAGCAGTGCCGCGTGGACAGACGGTTCACCCCTCCACTTT

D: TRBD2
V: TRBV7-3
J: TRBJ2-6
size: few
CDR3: CASSSQTAGVGANVLTF
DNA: TGTGCCAGCAGCTCCCAGACGGCGGGGGTCGGGGCCAACGTCCTGACTTTC

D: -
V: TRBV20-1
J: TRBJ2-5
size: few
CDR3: CSARRGGGAVKTQYF
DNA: TGCAGTGCGAGAAGAGGAGGGGGCGCTGTTAAGACCCAGTACTTC

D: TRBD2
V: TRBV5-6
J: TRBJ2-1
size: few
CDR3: CASSLWAGGPSYNEQFF
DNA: TGTGCCAGCAGCTTATGGGCGGGGGGGCCGTCCTACAATGAGCAGTTCTTC

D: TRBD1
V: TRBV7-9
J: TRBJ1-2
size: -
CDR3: CASSTTETGAHGYTF
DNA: TGTGCCAGCAGTACGACAGAGACAGGGGCTCATGGCTACACCTTC

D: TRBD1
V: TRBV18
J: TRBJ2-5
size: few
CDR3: CASSLTDRGRETQYF
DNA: TGTGCCAGCTCACTTACGGACAGGGGGCGAGAGACCCAGTACTTC

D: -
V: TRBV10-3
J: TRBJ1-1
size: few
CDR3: CAIRARGDEAFF
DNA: TGTGCCATCAGGGCCCGTGGGGATGAAGCTTTCTTT

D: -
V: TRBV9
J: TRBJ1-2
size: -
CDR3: CASSPQEGPNYGYTF
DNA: TGTGCCAGCAGCCCCCAGGAGGGACCCAACTATGGCTACACCTTC

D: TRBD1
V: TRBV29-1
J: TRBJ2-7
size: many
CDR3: CSAEGAGYEQYF
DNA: TGCAGCGCCGAGGGGGCAGGCTACGAGCAGTACTTC

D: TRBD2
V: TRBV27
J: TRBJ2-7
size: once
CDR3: CASSFGTSRDYEQYF
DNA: TGTGCCAGCAGTTTCGGGACTAGCAGAGACTACGAGCAGTACTTC

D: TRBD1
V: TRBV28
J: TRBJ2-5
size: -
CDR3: CASSSLPTGGSLTTQYF
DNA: TGTGCCAGTAGTTCCCTCCCCACAGGGGGCAGTTTGACGACCCAGTACTTC

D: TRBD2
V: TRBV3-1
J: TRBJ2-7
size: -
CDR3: CASSERLAGGPSYEQYF
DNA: TGTGCCAGCAGCGAAAGACTAGCGGGAGGCCCTTCCTACGAGCAGTACTTC

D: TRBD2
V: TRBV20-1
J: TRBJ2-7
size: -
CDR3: CSASYYGGVRAGNYEQYF
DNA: TGCAGTGCCTCTTACTATGGGGGGGTGAGAGCAGGGAACTACGAGCAGTACTTC

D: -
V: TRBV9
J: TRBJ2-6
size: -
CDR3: CASSPQPGANVLTF
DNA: TGTGCCAGCAGCCCTCAGCCTGGGGCCAACGTCCTGACTTTC

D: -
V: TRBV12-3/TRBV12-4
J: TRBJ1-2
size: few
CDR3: CASSLGAAFYGYTF
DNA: TGTGCCAGCAGTTTAGGCGCAGCGTTCTATGGCTACACCTTC

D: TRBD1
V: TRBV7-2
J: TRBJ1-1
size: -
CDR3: CASSPPPGQLNTEAFF
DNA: TGTGCCAGCAGCCCGCCGCCGGGACAGCTGAACACTGAAGCTTTCTTT

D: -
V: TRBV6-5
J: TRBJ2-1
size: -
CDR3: CASGRATGHEQFF
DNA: TGTGCCAGCGGGCGGGCGACCGGGCATGAGCAGTTCTTC

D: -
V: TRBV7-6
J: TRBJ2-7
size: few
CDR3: CASSALSGGNEQYF
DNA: TGTGCCAGCAGCGCGCTATCGGGCGGGAACGAGCAGTACTTC

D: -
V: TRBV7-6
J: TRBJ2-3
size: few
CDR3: CASSLAIAGRTGTQYF
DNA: TGTGCCAGCAGCTTAGCGATCGCGGGGCGCACAGGTACGCAGTATTTT

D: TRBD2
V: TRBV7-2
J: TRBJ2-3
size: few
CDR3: CASSATGLAGADTQYF
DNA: TGTGCCAGCAGCGCGACCGGGCTAGCGGGGGCAGATACGCAGTATTTT

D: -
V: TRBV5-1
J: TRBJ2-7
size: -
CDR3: CASSSPRIGSDKYEQYF
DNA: TGCGCCAGCAGCTCCCCCCGAATCGGGAGCGACAAATACGAGCAGTACTTC

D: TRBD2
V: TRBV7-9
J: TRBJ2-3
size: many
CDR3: CASSLGLAGLTDTQYF
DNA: TGTGCCAGCAGCTTGGGACTAGCGGGGCTAACAGATACGCAGTATTTT

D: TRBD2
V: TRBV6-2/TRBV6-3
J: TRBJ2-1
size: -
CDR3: CASSGLGTGPYNEQFF
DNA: TGTGCCAGCAGTGGACTAGGGACTGGACCGTACAATGAGCAGTTCTTC

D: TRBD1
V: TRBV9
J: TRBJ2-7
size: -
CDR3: CAGAKGQFSYEQYF
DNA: TGTGCCGGCGCCAAGGGACAGTTCTCCTACGAGCAGTACTTC

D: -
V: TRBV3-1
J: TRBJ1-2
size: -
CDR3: CASSQDRGYRGYTF
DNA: TGTGCCAGCAGCCAAGATCGAGGGTATCGGGGCTACACCTTC